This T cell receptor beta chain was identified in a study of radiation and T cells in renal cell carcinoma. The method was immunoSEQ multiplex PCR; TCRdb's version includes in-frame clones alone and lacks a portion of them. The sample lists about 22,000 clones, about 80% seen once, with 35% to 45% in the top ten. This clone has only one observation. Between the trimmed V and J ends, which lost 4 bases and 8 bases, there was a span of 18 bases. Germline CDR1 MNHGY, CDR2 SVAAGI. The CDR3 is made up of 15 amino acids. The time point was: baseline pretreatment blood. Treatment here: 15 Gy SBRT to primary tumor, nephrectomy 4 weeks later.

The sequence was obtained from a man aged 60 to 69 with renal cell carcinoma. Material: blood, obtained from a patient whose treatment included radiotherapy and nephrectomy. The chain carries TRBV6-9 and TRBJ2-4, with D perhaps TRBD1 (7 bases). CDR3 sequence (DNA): TGTGCCAGCAGTTCCGGGAGACAGGGTGTTGACATTCAGTACTTC. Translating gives CASSSGRQGVDIQYF.